The 16 T cell receptor beta chains listed next were all sequenced from one sample in a study of blood T cells in healthy people across ages. Sample-barcoded 5' priming and a J-beta primer mix drove a second PCR of roughly 7 to 11 cycles. From the 5' RACE reads, TCRdb called clonotypes with MiXCR, one entry per CDR3 protein. The sample lists about 840,000 distinct CDR3 sequences, 29% occurring once. These same records also appear under a second study, on T cells of mothers and their children.

Sequences were obtained from blood. The source is a woman between 40 and 50 years old in good health.

This clonotype was recorded many times. The chain couples TRBV3-1 to TRBJ2-7, with TRBD2 as a possible D gene (6 bases). The CDR3 is 14 residues long. Germline CDR1 LGHDT, CDR2 YNNKEL (reference sequence). The V gene lost 1 base and the J gene lost 2 bases, with 9 bases spanning the gap. The CDR3 reads CASSQVGLAYEQYF. The CDR3 nucleotides read TGTGCCAGCAGCCAAGTGGGACTTGCCTACGAGCAGTACTTC.

This clonotype was counted once. Compared with germline, one end of the junction differs, possibly owing to a read error. This rearrangement joins TRBV7-2 to TRBJ1-2; D not certain. Per germline, CDR1 SGHTA and CDR2 FQGNSA. CDR3 size: 14 residues. The CDR3 DNA reads TGTGCCAGCAGCTTAAACTACCAACGGGATGGCTACACCTTT. It specifies CASSLNYQRDGYTF. The complete variable domain, with remaining parts taken from reference TRBV7-2 and TRBJ1-2, reads GAGVSQSPSNKVTEKGKDVELRCDPISGHTALYWYRQSLGQGLEFLIYFQGNSAPDKSGLPSDRFSAERTGGSVSTLTIQRTQQEDSAVYLCASSLNYQRDGYTFGSGTRLTVV.

This clonotype was seen repeatedly, ten times or more. The rearrangement uses TRBV4-1 and TRBJ2-7; a possible D gene is TRBD2 (5 bases). Germline V gene data show CDR1 as MGHRA and CDR2 as YSYEKL. Trimming stripped 0 bases from V and 4 bases from J, with 16 bases between. CDR3 size: 16 residues. CDR3 DNA sequence: TGCGCCAGCAGCCAAGAAGGTGAGGGTACGCGATACGAGCAGTACTTC. Translation gives CASSQEGEGTRYEQYF.

This clonotype was recorded many times. The V gene is TRBV5-1, the J gene TRBJ1-2, with D possibly TRBD1 on 6 matching bases. Trimming cost V 4 bases and J 6 bases, with 13 bases left between them. This CDR3 comprises 13 residues. Germline V gives CDR1 SGHRS, CDR2 YFSETQ. The CDR3 coding sequence is TGCGCCAGCAGCAGCCCGGGGGCGGATGGCTACACCTTC. Its protein is CASSSPGADGYTF. The full variable domain, in which reference TRBV5-1 and TRBJ1-2 provide the parts outside the CDR3, is KAGVTQTPRYLIKTRGQQVTLSCSPISGHRSVSWYQQTPGQGLQFLFEYFSETQRNKGNFPGRFSGRQFSNSRSEMNVSTLELGDSALYLCASSSPGADGYTFGSGTRLTVV.

Many counts were recorded for this clonotype. The V call is TRBV12-3 or TRBV12-4, the J call TRBJ1-1, with unresolved D. This CDR3 comprises 14 residues. Deletions cut 3 bases from V and 1 base from J, with 9 bases between. CDR3 sequence: CASSFQARNTEAFF. The DNA of the CDR3 is TGTGCCAGCAGTTTCCAGGCACGGAACACTGAAGCTTTCTTT.

The CDR3 spells CASSPDLGQGRYEQYF. In DNA form, the CDR3 reads TGTGCCAGCAGTCCCGATCTCGGACAGGGGAGGTACGAGCAGTACTTC. V and J are TRBV6-6 and TRBJ2-7, with 9 bases fitting TRBD1. This CDR3 contains 16 residues. The V and J ends lost 5 bases and 4 bases, in that order; junction bases with no gene match: 12. Germline lookup yields CDR1 MNHNY and CDR2 SVGAGI (reference sequence).

The rearrangement uses TRBV28 and TRBJ2-7, with D possibly matching TRBD2 (5 bases). V was trimmed by 7 bases and J by 1 base, leaving 17 bases between them. This CDR3 has 15 residues. Germline V lookup: CDR1 MDHEN, CDR2 SYDVKM. Written as DNA, the CDR3 is TGTGCCAGCACTCGGCACCAGCGGTTGTCCTACGAGCAGTACTTC. Translating gives CASTRHQRLSYEQYF. The complete variable domain, with remaining parts taken from reference TRBV28 and TRBJ2-7, reads DVKVTQSSRYLVKRTGEKVFLECVQDMDHENMFWYRQDPGLGLRLIYFSYDVKMKEKGDIPEGYSVSREKKERFSLILESASTNQTSMYLCASTRHQRLSYEQYFGPGTRLTVT.

The chain couples TRBV5-1 to TRBJ2-5; D tentatively fits TRBD1 or TRBD2 (5 bases each). The CDR3 is 12 amino acids. Germline values: CDR1 SGHRS, CDR2 YFSETQ. Trimming left V 7 bases short and J 3 bases short, with 10 bases between. The CDR3 sequence is CASGDGKETQYF. The DNA for the CDR3 is TGCGCCAGCGGGGACGGAAAAGAGACCCAGTACTTC. Combining the CDR3 with reference TRBV5-1 and TRBJ2-5 gives the whole variable domain KAGVTQTPRYLIKTRGQQVTLSCSPISGHRSVSWYQQTPGQGLQFLFEYFSETQRNKGNFPGRFSGRQFSNSRSEMNVSTLELGDSALYLCASGDGKETQYFGPGTRLLVL.

The CDR3 loop reads CASSSGLPQDSSLTF. CDR3 in DNA: TGTGCCAGTTCCTCGGGACTGCCTCAGGATAGCTCGCTCACCTTC. The rearrangement links TRBV6-5 to TRBJ1-2; TRBD1 might be the D (5 bases). Germline V gene lookup returns CDR1 MNHEY and CDR2 SVGAGI. Trimming removed 9 bases from V and 13 bases from J, with 30 bases in between. The CDR3 sequence is 15 residues long.

V and J are TRBV20-1 and TRBJ2-3; TRBD2 agrees at 11 bases. The junction had 5 bases not matched to a gene; V was cut back by 0 bases and J by 6 bases. Germline CDR1 reads DFQATT; CDR2 reads SNEGSKA (reference sequence). The CDR3 spans 15 residues. The CDR3, as DNA: TGCAGTGCTAGAGACATAGCGGGGGGGTGGGATACGCAGTATTTT. It specifies CSARDIAGGWDTQYF.

A few counts support this clonotype. A much more abundant neighbour one base away suggests this may be a read error. The chain is built from TRBV6-5 and TRBJ1-2; D is ambiguous. The CDR3 length is 13 residues. Germline CDR1 reads MNHEY; CDR2 reads SVGAGI. CDR3 DNA: TGTGCCAGCAGACCCGGACGGAACTATGACTACACCTTC. It translates to CASRPGRNYDYTF.

This chain links TRBV28 with TRBJ2-5; D is tentatively TRBD1 or TRBD2 (6 bases each). Germline lookup yields CDR1 MDHEN and CDR2 SYDVKM. Deletions cut 5 bases from V and 5 bases from J, with 24 bases between. CDR3 length equals 17 residues. The CDR3 sequence is CASSTHPGAPLKETQYF. DNA for the CDR3: TGTGCCAGCAGTACCCACCCGGGGGCCCCTTTGAAGGAGACCCAGTACTTC.

The chain carries TRBV7-6 and TRBJ2-7, with 8 nucleotides matching TRBD1. The CDR3 spans 14 residues. CDR1 SGHVS and CDR2 FNYEAQ come from the germline V gene. After removal of 5 bases from V and 6 bases from J, the junction contained 9 bases not matched to a gene. This chain's CDR3 is CASSPGTGLVEQYF. The DNA of the CDR3 is TGTGCCAGCAGCCCCGGGACAGGTCTTGTCGAGCAGTACTTC.

This clonotype was counted only a few times. Written as DNA, the CDR3 is TGTGCCAGCAGTGGGGTCCTAGTGGGGGCCCCTAGCACAGATACGCAGTATTTT. Its translation is CASSGVLVGAPSTDTQYF. The chain uses TRBV6-1 and TRBJ2-3, with D perhaps TRBD1 (6 bases). Deletions cut 4 bases from V and 0 bases from J, with 20 bases between. The CDR3 has 18 residues. The germline V gene has CDR1 MNHNS and CDR2 SASEGT.

V gene TRBV7-3 combines with J gene TRBJ2-7, with 9 bases identical to TRBD1. Germline lookup yields CDR1 SGHTA and CDR2 FQGTGA. Unmatched junction bases numbered 12, after V lost 4 bases and J lost 8 bases. This CDR3 region has 15 residues. DNA for the CDR3: TGTGCCAGCAGCTCAGGACAGGGGCTGGGTGTCAAGCAGTACTTC. Translation gives CASSSGQGLGVKQYF.

The genes are TRBV20-1 and TRBJ2-7; TRBD1 matches 9 bases. The V and J ends lost 5 bases and 2 bases, in that order; junction bases with no gene match: 7. The CDR3 is 14 residues long. The germline V gene has CDR1 DFQATT and CDR2 SNEGSKA (reference sequence). CDR3 sequence (DNA): TGCAGTGCTGAGGGCGGGACAGGGCCCTACGAGCAGTACTTC. Its translation is CSAEGGTGPYEQYF.